The subject of this entry is one TCR beta chain. This clone came up once. Its binding antigen is unknown. One base away there is no much larger clone; base qualities are not given. The sample comes from a study of T cell responses to AZD1222 COVID-19 vaccine listed by TCRdb under 2021. Regarding the complete study: TCR sequencing was performed for fewer than 250 trial participants, of whom about 200 were given two doses of AZD1222 and around 25 were given two doses of MenACWY control vaccine. Enrollment into the trials was organized by age into subgroups of 18-55, 56-69 and 70-plus years, and those subgroups contained approximately 150, 30 and 60 TCR-sequenced participants, respectively. General study outcomes and caveats: Only a handful of AZD1222 recipients were SARS-CoV-2 seropositive at baseline, limiting conclusions about previously exposed vaccinees. Because no day 14 peak-response samples were available, the repertoires could be characterized only after the peak T cell response. Reportedly, almost half of the unique spike-specific TCRs recognized epitopes lying outside the regions that are mutated in the B.1.351 and B.1.1.7 variants. Participants were mostly white British and included more females than males, and it was suggested by the authors that clonal diversity may have been underestimated. Spike-specific TCR breadth and depth rose significantly after two AZD1222 doses compared with day 0 and with MenACWY recipients. The 56-69-year group was small, and its depth increase did not reach significance, likely because of low power. CD4 TCRs associated with the vaccine covered the entire spike protein, and the dominant responses were in regions 160-218 and 743-854.

What this sample's time point label stands for: about 28 days (+/-7) after the second vaccine dose. AZD1222 recipients given second doses at about 4 weeks or at about 12 weeks were pooled, since spike-specific TCR depth and breadth were not found to differ between the two schedules. Samples from vaccinated people were obtained from the UK trials COV001 and COV002, which included a single-blind randomized controlled phase 2/3 trial of AZD1222 (ChAdOx1 nCoV-19) in healthy adults. For TCRbeta chain sequencing, PBMC samples from trial participants were taken at day 0 and at day 28 after the second dose. From the cysteine up to the phenylalanine, the CDR3 has a length of 17 residues. Here the CDR3 DNA is all that survives: 51 bases in frame from base 1. As encoded in the germline V gene, CDR1 is SGHRS while CDR2 is YFSETQ. A distance of 16 bases separates the germline ends of V and J, which lose 0 bases and 0 bases respectively.

The CDR3 regions of human TCRbeta chains were analyzed by immunosequencing. In the source study's methods: TCRs in the repertoires were compared against a reference library of SARS-CoV-2-specific TCRs that had been generated with the MIRA antigen-specificity platform. Breadth was defined as the fraction of unique TCRs that were SARS-CoV-2-associated. Depth was defined as the fraction of total T cells that were SARS-CoV-2-associated. Using the MIRA data, each spike-specific TCR was assigned both to the spike region to which the TCR was reactive and to a CD4 or CD8 class. Log10-transformed breadth and depth values were compared by one-way ANOVA with Sidak's multiple comparisons tests. The table comes from immuneACCESS by way of TCRdb, which keeps in-frame sequences with V and J called. Part of the clones is missing from these tables; in studies checked, under half for an unresolved V gene and the rest for unknown reasons. V, J and clone size were drawn from that table, and D and trimming were deduced from the DNA. Recorded for this sample are over 85,000 clones; 80% to 90% of them occurred a single time. Together, the top ten hold roughly 14% of the sample.

The source of this sequence is an adult who received the AZD1222 COVID-19 vaccine. The rearrangement combines TRBV5-1 with TRBJ2-7, with the D call perhaps TRBD1 or TRBD2, each one matching 6 bases. The specimen comprised peripheral blood, sampled 28 days after the second AZD1222 dose. The CDR3 reads as follows: CASSLGSGARVSYEQYF. The DNA sequence reads TGCGCCAGCAGCTTGGGGTCGGGGGCGAGGGTCTCCTACGAGCAGTACTTC.